The 22 T cell receptor beta chains presented below share a single source sample, sequenced in a study of beta chain features in type 1 diabetes. Expressed TCRB transcripts were sequenced because the entire RNA isolate underwent reverse transcription. Sequencing used immunoSEQ multiplex PCR; TCRdb keeps in-frame clones, though not all of them. The data hold 620,000 or so clones, with around 16% observed a single time. The specimen sequenced was naive CD4+ T cells from blood. These TCRs come from a man younger than 35 in good health.

This clone was seen a few times. The chain combines TRBV13 with TRBJ1-6, with 9 bases identical to TRBD1. The V segment lost 6 bases and the J segment 6 bases; nucleotides outside the gene matches: 3. The CDR3 extends over 14 amino acids. The germline CDR1 and CDR2 sequences are PRHDT and FYEKMQ (reference sequence). CDR3 residues: CASRGDRVNSPLHF. CDR3 coding DNA: TGTGCCAGCAGGGGGGACAGGGTTAATTCACCCCTCCACTTT.

Written as DNA, the CDR3 is TGTGCCTGGAGTGTACGTTGGGTCTATGGCTACACCTTC. Its protein is CAWSVRWVYGYTF. This chain joins TRBV30 and TRBJ1-2; D not certain. CDR3 length: 13 residues. Germline V gene sequence: CDR1 GTSNPN, CDR2 SVGIG (reference sequence). The germline V and J ends were trimmed by 0 bases and 4 bases, with 9 bases remaining between them.

The rearrangement links TRBV9 to TRBJ2-1; D not resolved. V lost 4 bases to trimming and J lost 4 bases, with 6 bases between them. CDR1 SGDLS and CDR2 YYNGEE come from the germline V gene. CDR3 size: 12 residues. The CDR3 sequence is CASSSQYNEQFF. CDR3 DNA: TGTGCCAGCAGCTCCCAGTACAATGAGCAGTTCTTC.

To note about this clone: The identical CDR3 is also encoded by other nucleotide sequences in the sample. The V and J genes are TRBV19 and TRBJ2-5, with D hard to call. CDR1 LNHDA and CDR2 SQIVND come from the germline V gene (reference sequence). V lost 3 bases, J lost 2 bases, and 7 bases lay in between. The CDR3 extends over 13 amino acids. The CDR3 sequence is CASSISRQETQYF. The CDR3 DNA sequence: TGTGCCAGTAGTATTAGCAGGCAAGAGACCCAGTACTTC.

This clone has a handful of counts. The chain uses TRBV6-1 and TRBJ2-1; D possibly corresponds to TRBD2 (6 bases). The CDR3 totals 16 residues. CDR1 and CDR2 from the germline V gene are MNHNS and SASEGT. Trimming cost V 7 bases and J 0 bases, with 16 bases left between them. CDR3: CASNDRGEASYNEQFF. DNA of the CDR3: TGTGCCAGCAATGATCGAGGGGAGGCCTCCTACAATGAGCAGTTCTTC.

This chain uses TRBV7-9 with TRBJ2-7; the match to TRBD2 covers 7 bases. J lost 6 bases, V lost 8 bases, and 22 bases had no gene match. This CDR3 is built from 17 residues. The germline gives CDR1 SEHNR, CDR2 FQNEAQ (reference sequence). The CDR3 sequence: CASPSPRGGPNVCEQYF. In DNA form, the CDR3 reads TGTGCCAGCCCCTCCCCGAGGGGAGGGCCCAATGTTTGCGAGCAGTACTTC.

This clone was picked up a small number of times. This sequence joins TRBV4-3 and TRBJ1-1; tentative D call: TRBD1 (5 bases). This CDR3 comprises 13 residues. The germline CDR1 and CDR2 sequences are LGHNA and YSLEER. The V gene lost 5 bases and the J gene lost 5 bases, with 12 bases spanning the gap. The DNA of the CDR3 is TGCGCCAGCAGCGAGGCCCGGGGGACTGAAGCTTTCTTT. Protein product: CASSEARGTEAFF.

This sequence joins TRBV18 and TRBJ1-2, with D unclear. V lost 3 bases and J lost 4, with 9 bases in between. The CDR3 length is 13 residues. Germline V gene data show CDR1 as KGHSH and CDR2 as LQKENI. CDR3 DNA sequence: TGTGCCAGCTCACCGCTACAGCTCTATGGCTACACCTTC. Translated: CASSPLQLYGYTF.

CDR3 sequence (DNA): TGTGCCAGCAGTGCCGCATCGCCCCAGCATTTT. This encodes CASSAASPQHF. The chain links TRBV6-6 to TRBJ1-5, with unresolved D. Trimming pared 5 bases from V and 9 bases from J, leaving 8 bases between. CDR3 length: 11 residues. Germline V gene lookup returns CDR1 MNHNY and CDR2 SVGAGI (reference sequence).

The sample holds a few counts of this clone. The J gene is TRBJ1-6, the V gene TRBV5-5; D is ambiguous. Per the germline V gene, CDR1 is SGHKS and CDR2 is YYEKEE (reference sequence). This CDR3 spans 17 amino acids. Trimming pared 2 bases from V and 3 bases from J, leaving 15 bases between. CDR3 sequence (DNA): TGTGCCAGCAGCTTTTCTTGGGCCGCAAACTATAATTCACCCCTCCACTTT. Residues: CASSFSWAANYNSPLHF. The full variable domain, its missing parts supplied by reference TRBV5-5 and TRBJ1-6, is DAGVTQSPTHLIKTRGQQVTLRCSPISGHKSVSWYQQVLGQGPQFIFQYYEKEERGRGNFPDRFSARQFPNYSSELNVNALLLGDSALYLCASSFSWAANYNSPLHFGNGTRLTVT.

This clone came up a few times. The chain carries TRBV11-2 and TRBJ2-7, with 9 bases identical to TRBD1. Germline values: CDR1 SGHAT, CDR2 FQNNGV. After removal of 1 base from V and 4 bases from J, the junction contained 5 bases not matched to a gene. There are 15 residues in the CDR3. The CDR3 here is CASSLATGGAYEQYF. The CDR3 bases are TGTGCCAGCAGCTTAGCCACAGGGGGCGCTTACGAGCAGTACTTC.

This clone was recorded a few times. Additional DNA sequences in this sample encode the identical CDR3. The V call is TRBV5-4, the J call TRBJ2-1; the D is unclear. The germline V and J ends were trimmed by 0 bases and 9 bases, with 4 bases remaining between them. This CDR3 has 11 amino acids. The germline V gene has CDR1 SGHNT and CDR2 YYREEE (reference sequence). The CDR3 nucleotides are TGTGCCAGCAGCTTGGCCATTGAGCAGTTCTTC. Translation gives CASSLAIEQFF. Complete variable domain (other parts from reference TRBV5-4 and TRBJ2-1): ETGVTQSPTHLIKTRGQQVTLRCSSQSGHNTVSWYQQALGQGPQFIFQYYREEENGRGNFPPRFSGLQFPNYSSELNVNALELDDSALYLCASSLAIEQFFGPGTRLTVL.

This clone has more than one count but fewer than ten. The chain recombines TRBV7-2 with TRBJ2-7; weak D call: TRBD2 (6 bases). The CDR3 is 15 amino acids. Trimming pared 0 bases from V and 6 bases from J, leaving 15 bases between. Germline V gene lookup returns CDR1 SGHTA and CDR2 FQGNSA. The CDR3 loop reads CASSLASLATGEQYF. The CDR3 region has the DNA TGTGCCAGCAGCTTAGCCAGCCTAGCGACGGGCGAGCAGTACTTC.

The rearrangement uses TRBV10-2 and TRBJ2-1; the match to TRBD1 covers 9 bases. Trimming cost V 3 bases and J 6 bases; bases outside gene matches: 6. CDR3 length equals 15 residues. Germline V gene lookup returns CDR1 WSHSY and CDR2 SAAADI. The CDR3 DNA sequence: TGCGCCAGCAGTGACGGGACAGGGACTACCAATGAGCAGTTCTTC. It encodes CASSDGTGTTNEQFF.

CDR3 sequence: CASSFRTGRGNSPLHF. The CDR3 coding sequence is TGTGCCAGCAGTTTTAGGACAGGGAGGGGAAATTCACCCCTCCACTTT. The gene calls are TRBV6-5 and TRBJ1-6, with 8 positions matching TRBD1. The CDR3 consists of 16 residues. Germline CDR1 and CDR2: MNHEY and SVGAGI. The V gene end was trimmed by 4 bases and the J gene end by 7 bases; junction bases not matched to a gene: 9.

This clone has only one observation. V is TRBV27 and J is TRBJ2-7, with 8 bases fitting TRBD2. This CDR3 comprises 15 residues. Unmatched junction bases numbered 7, after V lost 0 bases and J lost 6 bases. Germline loops: CDR1 MNHEY, CDR2 SMNVEV (reference sequence). The CDR3 DNA is TGTGCCAGCAGTTTATCGAGGCCCGGGAGGGGCGAGCAGTACTTC. Encoded protein: CASSLSRPGRGEQYF.

The J gene is TRBJ2-1, the V gene TRBV9; D is perhaps TRBD2 (5 bases). Germline CDR1 is SGDLS and CDR2 is YYNGEE. The length of the CDR3 is 13 residues. Deletions cut 1 base from V and 4 bases from J, with 6 bases between. The CDR3 spells CASSVLAYNEQFF. The CDR3 nucleotides read TGTGCCAGCAGCGTACTAGCTTACAATGAGCAGTTCTTC.

This clone was detected only a few times. CDR3 nucleotides: TGCGCCAGCAGAGGGACAGGGCGCTACGAGCAGTACTTC. Translating gives CASRGTGRYEQYF. This rearrangement joins TRBV5-1 to TRBJ2-7; 9 bases are a match to TRBD1. The CDR3 extends over 13 amino acids. The V gene's germline CDR1 is SGHRS and CDR2 YFSETQ. The V and J ends lost 5 bases and 3 bases, in that order; junction bases with no gene match: 3.

The chain couples TRBV5-8 to TRBJ2-3; no definite D call. CDR1 and CDR2 (germline): SGHTS, YDEGEE. V lost 6 bases to trimming and J lost 0 bases, with 8 bases between them. CDR3 length: 13 residues. DNA for the CDR3: TGTGCCAGCACCCGCGTGAGCACAGATACGCAGTATTTT. Translation: CASTRVSTDTQYF.

This clone was found a few times. The rearrangement joins TRBV4-1 to TRBJ2-1, with D perhaps TRBD1 or TRBD2 (5 bases each). The V end was cut by 6 bases, the J end by 0 bases, with 12 bases between. The CDR3 covers 15 residues. The germline V gene has CDR1 MGHRA and CDR2 YSYEKL. CDR3 DNA: TGCGCCAGCAGGCCTGCAGGGAGCTCCTACAATGAGCAGTTCTTC. This encodes CASRPAGSSYNEQFF.

This clone was counted only a few times. The genes are TRBV7-9 and TRBJ2-1; 12 bases fit TRBD1. Losses at the gene ends were 3 bases for V and 15 bases for J; bases not matched to a gene: 6. Germline CDR1 SEHNR, CDR2 FQNEAQ (reference sequence). The CDR3 runs 13 residues. The CDR3 DNA reads as TGTGCCAGCAGCTTTTTCCGGGACAGGGGGCCGTTCTTC. Protein product: CASSFFRDRGPFF.

CDR3 DNA: TGTGCCAGCAGTCCCTCTAGGGGGACCAACACTGAAGCTTTCTTT. Amino acid sequence: CASSPSRGTNTEAFF. The rearrangement uses TRBV28 and TRBJ1-1, with a weak D call TRBD1 (6 bases). This CDR3 comprises 15 residues. Germline V lookup: CDR1 MDHEN, CDR2 SYDVKM. V was shortened by 5 bases and J by 2 bases, with 15 bases between the two germline ends.